Presented here are 9 T cell receptor beta chains from one specimen sequenced in a study of a mutant IDH1 vaccine in newly diagnosed glioma. TCRdb keeps only in-frame clones here, not all; method: immunoSEQ multiplex PCR. The sample records about 55,000 clones, about 80% being singletons. As to time point: week 23, last vaccination. One vaccine dose held 300 ug of mutant IDH1 20-mer peptide and came with topical imiquimod. These receptors are not linked to any known antigen. This specimen consisted of PBMCs, obtained from a glioma patient whose treatment included an IDH1 peptide vaccine. The receptors were sampled from a man between 40 and 49 years old with glioma.

V usage is TRBV5-1 and J usage is TRBJ2-1, with D maybe TRBD2 (7 bases). Trimming stripped 0 bases from V and 6 bases from J, with 13 bases between. The CDR3 is 15 amino acids. CDR1 and CDR2 from the germline V gene are SGHRS and YFSETQ. The CDR3 sequence: CASSLGPGGLNEQFF. CDR3 bases: TGCGCCAGCAGCTTGGGACCGGGGGGCCTCAATGAGCAGTTCTTC.

This rearrangement joins TRBV6-5 to TRBJ2-5; D unresolved. Trimming left V 6 bases short and J 4 bases short, with 18 bases between. Germline V lookup: CDR1 MNHEY, CDR2 SVGAGI. The CDR3 has 15 amino acids. The CDR3 loop is CASRGHGTAVETQYF. The CDR3 DNA is TGTGCCAGCAGGGGTCACGGTACCGCCGTAGAGACCCAGTACTTC.

The chain employs TRBV27 and TRBJ2-5, with D perhaps matching TRBD1 (6 bases). V dropped 8 bases and J dropped 1 base, with 11 bases sitting between them. The CDR3 contains 13 residues. The germline V gene has CDR1 MNHEY and CDR2 SMNVEV (reference sequence). The CDR3 reads CASRRGLQETQYF. Here the CDR3 DNA reads TGTGCCAGCCGCAGGGGTCTCCAAGAGACCCAGTACTTC.

The genes are TRBV2 and TRBJ2-7, with a possible D match to TRBD1 (5 bases). CDR1 is SNHLY and CDR2 is FYNNEI in the germline V gene. V lost 2 bases to trimming and J lost 0 bases, with 20 bases between them. CDR3 length: 18 amino acids. The CDR3 DNA sequence: TGTGCCAGCAGTGAAAGTCGCGGCAGGGCTCAAAACTCCTACGAGCAGTACTTC. Its protein is CASSESRGRAQNSYEQYF.

This clone has more than one count but fewer than ten. The chain recombines TRBV4-1 with TRBJ2-2; 9 bases are a match to TRBD2. The CDR3 has 20 amino acids. Per the germline V gene, CDR1 is MGHRA and CDR2 is YSYEKL. The J segment lost 3 bases and the V segment lost 1 base, leaving 15 bases of the junction unmatched. In DNA, the CDR3 is TGCGCCAGCAGCCAAGGTCTCCTTCGGCGCGGGGGGGCCGACACCGGGGAGCTGTTTTTT. Translated: CASSQGLLRRGGADTGELFF.

This clone was counted only a few times. The chain employs TRBV19 and TRBJ2-5; a possible D gene is TRBD1 (5 bases). V lost 3 bases and J lost 5, with 13 bases in between. This CDR3 has 14 amino acids. Germline CDR1 reads LNHDA; CDR2 reads SQIVND (reference sequence). The CDR3 spells CASSIRFRVETQYF. The CDR3 DNA reads as TGTGCCAGTAGTATTCGGTTCAGGGTGGAGACCCAGTACTTC.

CDR3 sequence reads: CASSSRANRNTEAFF. The DNA for the CDR3 is TGCGCCAGCAGCTCCCGGGCCAATCGGAACACTGAAGCTTTCTTT. The chain links TRBV5-1 to TRBJ1-1; D call uncertain. CDR1 SGHRS and CDR2 YFSETQ come from the germline V gene. Between the trimmed V and J ends, which lost 3 bases and 1 base, there was a span of 13 bases. The CDR3 has 15 amino acids.

This chain links TRBV14 with TRBJ2-5; D is possibly TRBD1 (5 bases). The germline gives CDR1 SGHDN, CDR2 FVKESK. V shed 2 bases and J shed 7 bases, with 11 bases lying between them. The CDR3 is 13 amino acids. For the CDR3, the DNA is TGTGCCAGCAGCCAACGAGGCACAGGGACCCAGTACTTC. Amino acids: CASSQRGTGTQYF.

The chain couples TRBV5-1 to TRBJ2-2, with TRBD2 matching over 7 bases. CDR3 length: 17 amino acids. V shed 4 bases, J shed 7 bases, and the junction held 16 bases outside the gene matches. Germline CDR1 is SGHRS and CDR2 is YFSETQ. For the CDR3, the DNA is TGCGCCAGCAGCCCGGGAGGTCAGACTAGGAAGGGCGGGGAGCTGTTTTTT. It translates to CASSPGGQTRKGGELFF.